This T cell receptor (beta chain) originates from a study of technical replicates of blood from a handful of donors. Profiling relied on immunoSEQ multiplex PCR, and the TCRdb table lists in-frame clones only, not all of them. This table has over 85,000 clones, roughly 95% appearing once. From germline, CDR1 is GTSNPN and CDR2 SVGIG (reference sequence). CDR3 length: 13 amino acids. V lost 3 bases and J 4 bases, leaving 10 bases between the germline ends. The receptor was isolated from a human donor in good health. This chain uses TRBV30 with TRBJ2-1, with D tentatively TRBD1 (5 bases). The sequencing input was T cells isolated from PBMCs. The CDR3 coding sequence is TGTGCCTGGAGACAGGAAACTTACAATGAGCAGTTCTTC. As protein: CAWRQETYNEQFF.